A selection of T cell receptor beta chains follows, all from one sample in a study of response to subunit inactivated influenza vaccine. Each CDR3 protein gets one entry after TCRdb re-called the RT-PCR reads with MiXCR. The data hold 600,000 to 850,000 distinct CDR3 sequences, with 12% to 15% observed a single time. Sequenced here: PBMCs from blood, sampled 14 to 15 days before vaccination. These receptors originate from a man aged 45-65 years who received an inactivated influenza vaccine. CDR3s include the opening cysteine and the closing phenylalanine or tryptophan. D genes are given only for firm matches. The size of a clone is reported for some rows only, either as once, few or many, or as a class for expanded clones.

V gene	J gene	D gene	CDR3 length	clone size	CDR3 protein	CDR3 DNA
TRBV18	TRBJ2-6	TRBD2	18	-	CASSPRLAGNSGANVLTF	TGTGCCAGCTCACCCCGACTAGCGGGTAACTCTGGGGCCAACGTCCTGACTTTC
TRBV5-1	TRBJ1-2	TRBD1	13	-	CASSQGQGDGYTF	TGCGCCAGCAGCCAGGGACAGGGCGATGGCTACACCTTC
TRBV20-1	TRBJ2-1	-	18	-	CSARGFNPRGKSYNEQFF	TGCAGTGCTAGAGGTTTTAACCCCCGGGGGAAGTCCTACAATGAGCAGTTCTTC
TRBV9	TRBJ2-7	TRBD2	15	few	CASSVGLAVAYEQYF	TGTGCCAGCAGCGTAGGACTAGCGGTTGCCTACGAGCAGTACTTC
TRBV12-3/TRBV12-4	TRBJ2-7	-	14	few	CASSPDRRIYEQYF	TGTGCCAGCAGTCCCGACAGGAGGATCTACGAGCAGTACTTC
TRBV15	TRBJ1-4	-	16	-	CATSREQMKGDEKLFF	TGTGCCACCAGCAGGGAACAGATGAAAGGGGATGAAAAACTGTTTTTT
TRBV2	TRBJ2-1	TRBD2	18	-	CASSEALQFGLATNEQFF	TGTGCCAGCAGTGAAGCGCTTCAGTTTGGACTAGCGACCAATGAGCAGTTCTTC
TRBV9	TRBJ2-7	TRBD2	14	many	CASSGSGTLSEQYF	TGTGCCAGCAGCGGGAGCGGGACTCTTTCCGAGCAGTACTTC
TRBV29-1	TRBJ2-3	TRBD1	12	-	CSVWTGPDTQYF	TGCAGCGTCTGGACAGGCCCAGATACGCAGTATTTT
TRBV28	TRBJ2-1	TRBD2	15	-	CASSFPGTSHNEQFF	TGTGCCAGCAGTTTCCCCGGGACTAGTCACAATGAGCAGTTCTTC
TRBV28	TRBJ1-1	-	14	few	CASSLPDRNTEAFF	TGTGCCAGCAGTCTCCCGGACCGGAACACTGAAGCTTTCTTT
TRBV7-2	TRBJ2-3	TRBD2	15	-	CASFISSGRIDTQYF	TGTGCCAGCTTTATTTCTAGCGGGAGAATAGATACGCAGTATTTT
TRBV14	TRBJ2-1	TRBD1	15	many	CASSQGTGQWTEQFF	TGTGCCAGCAGCCAAGGGACGGGACAGTGGACTGAGCAGTTCTTC
TRBV12-3/TRBV12-4	TRBJ1-3	-	15	few	CASSLWMSSGNTIYF	TGTGCCAGCAGTTTATGGATGAGCTCTGGAAACACCATATATTTT
TRBV5-5	TRBJ2-1	TRBD1	13	-	CASSSQTGTGGLF	TGTGCCAGCAGTTCCCAAACCGGGACAGGTGGGCTCTTC
TRBV5-1	TRBJ1-1	-	15	-	CASSLQSGANTEAFF	TGCGCCAGCAGCCTACAAAGCGGGGCGAACACTGAAGCTTTCTTT
TRBV6-2/TRBV6-3	TRBJ2-7	-	15	many	CASSYLAASSYEQYF	TGTGCCAGCAGTTACCTGGCGGCGAGCTCCTACGAGCAGTACTTC